The subject of this entry is one T cell receptor beta chain. Its target is not known. Method: immunoSEQ multiplex PCR; TCRdb's copy keeps in-frame clones and lacks some. The sample yields approximately 6,400 clones, 65% to 80% seen once. The source of the sample is a study of T cells and Merkel cell carcinoma outcomes. Study-level findings and limits: Reportedly, T-cell repertoire with density predicts Merkel cell carcinoma outcomes.

Germline CDR1 MDHEN, CDR2 SYDVKM. The CDR3 has 14 residues. Germline trimming cut 6 bases from V and 2 bases from J; bases unmatched to any gene: 3. The rearrangement joins TRBV28 to TRBJ2-7, with 11 bases matching TRBD2. The sequencing input was tumor tissue from Merkel cell carcinoma. The clonotype originates from a human donor with Merkel cell carcinoma. Some clones in this sample may be carry-over from other donors' samples. The CDR3 DNA reads TGTGCCAGCAGAATAGCGGGAGGGACCTACGAGCAGTACTTC. It yields the protein CASRIAGGTYEQYF.